This T cell receptor (beta chain) was sequenced for a study of blood T cell repertoires in COVID-19. Study summary: From the United States, Italy and Spain came samples of acute and convalescent COVID-19.

Original data processing: Reference gene primer amplification gave estimated nucleated cell counts. TCRdb's table, derived via immunoSEQ multiplex PCR, lists solely in-frame clones and lacks some. For V, J and clone size, that table is used; D and trimming come from the DNA. This table holds approximately 71,000 clones, over 60% found once. Only one count was recorded for this clone. The V end lost 5 bases, the J end lost 2 bases, and 3 bases lay between the germline ends. The CDR3 has 11 amino acids. Germline assignment: CDR1 SGHVS and CDR2 FNYEAQ. The sample comprised peripheral blood. The sequence derives from a human donor in a cohort sampled during active COVID-19. This chain uses TRBV7-6 with TRBJ2-5; D unclear. The CDR3 DNA is TGTGCCAGCAGCCCTCAAGAGACCCAGTACTTC. Its protein product is CASSPQETQYF.